Following are 30 T cell receptor beta chains from one sample sequenced in a study of T cells after yellow fever vaccination. MiXCR was run by TCRdb on the 5' RACE reads, yielding one entry per CDR3 protein. The sample has a few hundred thousand distinct CDR3 sequences, approximately 9% seen once. The sample here was PBMCs, taken on the day of the first yellow fever vaccination. These receptor sequences come from a young man who received the YFV17D yellow fever vaccine.

This clonotype came up many times. The genes are TRBV14 and TRBJ2-3; 10 bases map to TRBD2. The CDR3 length is 14 residues. V dropped 5 bases and J dropped 6; count of bases not matched to a gene: 5. Germline loops: CDR1 SGHDN, CDR2 FVKESK. Here the CDR3 reads CASSELAGADTQYF. CDR3 in DNA: TGTGCCAGCAGCGAGCTAGCGGGGGCCGATACGCAGTATTTT.

This clonotype came up a few times. The gene calls are TRBV20-1 and TRBJ1-2; the D gene is possibly TRBD1 (5 bases). In germline, CDR1 is DFQATT, CDR2 SNEGSKA (reference sequence). The germline V and J ends were trimmed by 6 bases and 8 bases, with 22 bases remaining between them. This CDR3 region has 14 residues. The DNA of the CDR3 is TGCAGTGCCCTGAGGGGCAGGGCTTATGTCGGCTACACCTTC. As protein: CSALRGRAYVGYTF.

This clonotype showed up many times. The genes are TRBV7-2 and TRBJ2-3, with TRBD2 identical over 7 bases. V lost 5 bases to trimming and J lost 4 bases; unmatched junction nucleotides: 9. Germline V gene sequence: CDR1 SGHTA, CDR2 FQGNSA. This CDR3 has 15 amino acids. The CDR3 sequence is CASSRWGGSPDTQYF. The CDR3 DNA reads as TGTGCCAGCAGCCGCTGGGGGGGGTCCCCAGATACGCAGTATTTT.

There are a few counts of this clonotype. The gene calls are TRBV10-3 and TRBJ2-2; a weak D match, TRBD1 (5 bases). Germline-derived CDR1 and CDR2 are ENHRY and SYGVKD. The ends were cut back, 2 bases at V and 1 base at J, with 5 bases in the middle. CDR3 size: 14 residues. As DNA, the CDR3 is TGTGCCATCAGTGAGGGACAGAACACCGGGGAGCTGTTTTTT. Translation gives CAISEGQNTGELFF.

This clonotype was seen at least ten times. J is TRBJ1-3 and V is TRBV5-1; no firm D call. The CDR3 consists of 13 residues. The V gene lost 2 bases and the J gene lost 2 bases, with 5 bases spanning the gap. Germline V gene lookup returns CDR1 SGHRS and CDR2 YFSETQ. In nucleotides, the CDR3 is TGCGCCAGCAGCTTTCTCCCTGGAAACACCATATATTTT. The encoded protein is CASSFLPGNTIYF. The variable domain in full, completed from reference TRBV5-1 and TRBJ1-3, reads KAGVTQTPRYLIKTRGQQVTLSCSPISGHRSVSWYQQTPGQGLQFLFEYFSETQRNKGNFPGRFSGRQFSNSRSEMNVSTLELGDSALYLCASSFLPGNTIYFGEGSWLTVV.

This clonotype has a handful of counts. The chain has TRBV6-5 and TRBJ1-2, with D perhaps matching TRBD1 (5 bases). Germline CDR1 reads MNHEY; CDR2 reads SVGAGI. V lost 0 bases to trimming and J lost 3 bases, with 8 bases between them. This CDR3 is built from 14 residues. The CDR3 DNA is TGTGCCAGCAGTTACTCGGGCAGGGACTATGGCTACACCTTC. It yields the protein CASSYSGRDYGYTF.

This clonotype has at least ten counts. The chain joins TRBV6-5 to TRBJ1-3; D is unresolved. Trimming removed 6 bases from V and 0 bases from J, with 12 bases in between. Germline CDR1 reads MNHEY; CDR2 reads SVGAGI. The CDR3 is 15 amino acids. The CDR3 is CASSLHLSSGNTIYF. The DNA of the CDR3 is TGTGCCAGCAGCCTTCACTTGAGCTCTGGAAACACCATATATTTT.

This chain links TRBV6-2 or TRBV6-3 with TRBJ1-2, with D possibly TRBD1 on 5 matching bases. The CDR3 has 15 residues. Per the germline V gene, CDR1 is MNHEY and CDR2 is SVGEGT. V gave up 5 bases and J gave up 3 bases, with 16 bases separating them. The CDR3 here is CASSAEDQGDYGYTF. The CDR3 nucleotides read TGTGCCAGCAGTGCCGAGGATCAGGGAGACTATGGCTACACCTTC.

The sample holds a few counts of this clonotype. The CDR3 sequence: CASSPGGGAKISTDTQYF. The CDR3 coding sequence is TGTGCCAGCAGCCCCGGGGGGGGGGCGAAGATTAGCACAGATACGCAGTATTTT. The chain uses TRBV7-8 and TRBJ2-3; 8 bases are shared with TRBD2. Germline V CDR1 and CDR2: SGHVS, FQNEAQ. The CDR3 contains 18 residues. Trimming removed 5 bases from V and 0 bases from J; junction bases left unmatched: 13.

This clonotype was found many times. This chain connects TRBV12-3 or TRBV12-4 to TRBJ1-2, with D possibly TRBD1 on 6 matching bases. With 7 bases removed from V and 8 bases from J, the gap between germline ends came to 17 bases. The CDR3 sequence is 13 residues long. The CDR3 nucleotides are TGTGCCAGCAAGCTAGGGGGAGAAGGGGGCTACACCTTC. It yields the protein CASKLGGEGGYTF.

Only a few counts were recorded for this clonotype. V and J are TRBV6-1 and TRBJ2-1, with D maybe TRBD1 (5 bases). V lost 6 bases and J 6 bases, leaving 12 bases between the germline ends. CDR3 length equals 13 residues. Per the germline V gene, CDR1 is MNHNS and CDR2 is SASEGT. CDR3: CASSRLQGNEQFF. The DNA for the CDR3 is TGTGCCAGCAGCCGCCTCCAGGGCAATGAGCAGTTCTTC.

This clonotype was seen more than once but under ten times. The CDR3, as DNA: TGTGCCAGCAGCCCCGGACTCCAGCAAGACAATGAGCAGTTCTTC. It yields the protein CASSPGLQQDNEQFF. V usage is TRBV3-1 and J usage is TRBJ2-1; a weak D match, TRBD2 (5 bases). The CDR3 contains 15 residues. Deletions cut 4 bases from V and 5 bases from J, with 15 bases between. Germline V gene sequence: CDR1 LGHDT, CDR2 YNNKEL (reference sequence).

The chain couples TRBV6-1 to TRBJ2-2, with D perhaps matching TRBD1 (6 bases). Germline V gene data show CDR1 as MNHNS and CDR2 as SASEGT. V lost 5 bases to trimming and J lost 5 bases, with 15 bases between them. The CDR3 consists of 15 residues. CDR3 protein: CASSPEGGWTGELFF. The CDR3 DNA follows: TGTGCCAGCAGTCCTGAAGGGGGTTGGACCGGGGAGCTGTTTTTT.

In this sample, this clonotype turned up many times. This rearrangement joins TRBV11-2 to TRBJ2-5; D is possibly TRBD1 or TRBD2 (5 bases each). This CDR3 has 14 residues. Trimming pared 3 bases from V and 2 bases from J, leaving 10 bases between. Germline V gene sequence: CDR1 SGHAT, CDR2 FQNNGV. The DNA for the CDR3 is TGTGCCAGCAGCTTGAACGGGGCTCAAGAGACCCAGTACTTC. Its protein product is CASSLNGAQETQYF.

This clonotype was seen more than once but under ten times. The chain links TRBV7-2 to TRBJ1-5, with TRBD1 as a possible D gene (5 bases). V lost 2 bases and J lost 6, with 8 bases in between. Germline V gene data show CDR1 as SGHTA and CDR2 as FQGNSA. CDR3 length: 13 residues. The CDR3 sequence: CASSLMGGQPQHF. The CDR3 nucleotides are TGTGCCAGCAGCTTAATGGGGGGTCAGCCCCAGCATTTT.

This clonotype occurred a few times. The chain has TRBV12-3 or TRBV12-4 and TRBJ1-1; unclear D gene. This CDR3 contains 11 residues. V dropped 6 bases and J dropped 4 bases, with 6 bases sitting between them. Here the CDR3 reads CASSRLTEAFF. Written as DNA, the CDR3 is TGTGCCAGCAGCCGACTCACTGAAGCTTTCTTT.

The chain employs TRBV5-6 and TRBJ2-5, with D perhaps given as TRBD1 or TRBD2 (5 bases each). Germline CDR1 and CDR2: SGHDT and YYEEEE. V was trimmed by 2 bases and J by 5 bases, leaving 13 bases between them. This CDR3 spans 14 amino acids. CDR3 nucleotide sequence: TGTGCCAGCAGCTTCACCTCAGGGACGGAGACCCAGTACTTC. This gives the protein CASSFTSGTETQYF.

The chain links TRBV2 to TRBJ2-6; tentatively, D is TRBD1 (6 bases). The V gene's germline CDR1 is SNHLY and CDR2 FYNNEI. This CDR3 comprises 15 residues. Trimming left V 6 bases short and J 0 bases short, with 9 bases between. The CDR3 region is CASRVQGSGANVLTF. CDR3 nucleotide sequence: TGTGCCAGCAGAGTACAGGGCTCTGGGGCCAACGTCCTGACTTTC.

This clonotype has just a few counts. In DNA form, the CDR3 reads TGTGCCAGCAGCTTATTTCTCGGGACAGGGGACTACGAGCAGTACTTC. Translating gives CASSLFLGTGDYEQYF. The genes are TRBV7-8 and TRBJ2-7; TRBD1 matches at 10 bases. The germline gives CDR1 SGHVS, CDR2 FQNEAQ. The CDR3 sequence is 16 residues long. V lost 2 bases and J lost 3; bases outside the gene matches: 7.

This rearrangement joins TRBV3-1 to TRBJ2-1, with TRBD1 as a possible D gene (6 bases). This CDR3 has 16 amino acids. Germline lookup yields CDR1 LGHDT and CDR2 YNNKEL (reference sequence). Trimming pared 2 bases from V and 5 bases from J, leaving 16 bases between. CDR3 loop: CASSQLTGTRNNEQFF. CDR3 coding DNA: TGTGCCAGCAGCCAACTAACCGGGACACGTAACAATGAGCAGTTCTTC.

The sample holds many counts of this clonotype. The V and J genes are TRBV5-1 and TRBJ1-1; D might be TRBD1 (6 bases). CDR1 is SGHRS, CDR2 YFSETQ, per germline. The CDR3 loop spans 14 amino acids. Trimming shortened V by 1 base and J by 1 base, and 8 bases separated the two germline ends. In nucleotides, the CDR3 is TGCGCCAGCAGCTTGAGGGGGGGGAACACTGAAGCTTTCTTT. It specifies CASSLRGGNTEAFF.

Only one count was recorded for this clonotype. This chain connects TRBV6-6 to TRBJ1-1; D gene unclear. CDR1 and CDR2 (germline): MNHNY, SVGAGI (reference sequence). The length of the CDR3 is 13 residues. The V and J ends lost 7 bases and 1 base respectively, with 10 bases between them. Here the CDR3 reads CASIVSENTEAFF. CDR3 DNA: TGTGCCAGCATTGTATCGGAGAACACTGAAGCTTTCTTT.

This clonotype has more than one count but fewer than ten. This chain connects TRBV20-1 to TRBJ2-4; D ambiguous. With 5 bases removed from V and 0 bases from J, the gap between germline ends came to 8 bases. The CDR3 has 13 residues. Germline-derived CDR1 and CDR2 are DFQATT and SNEGSKA (reference sequence). DNA of the CDR3: TGCAGTGCTTCTAGTCAAGCCAAAAACATTCAGTACTTC. It codes for CSASSQAKNIQYF.

This clonotype was detected a few times. This sequence joins TRBV6-1 and TRBJ2-7; 7 bases map to TRBD2. The CDR3 extends over 12 amino acids. Germline V gives CDR1 MNHNS, CDR2 SASEGT. J lost 7 bases, V lost 8 bases, and 8 bases had no gene match. The CDR3 DNA reads as TGTGCCAGCGGAAGGGCCGGGGGGGAGCAGTACGTC. Translating it yields CASGRAGGEQYV.

This clonotype was seen many times. The gene calls are TRBV6-2 or TRBV6-3 and TRBJ2-3; TRBD2 matches 9 bases. After removal of 10 bases from V and 1 base from J, the junction contained 12 bases not matched to a gene. The CDR3 spans 16 residues. Germline CDR1 MNHEY, CDR2 SVGEGT. CDR3 amino acids: CATERLAGIRTDTQYF. DNA of the CDR3: TGTGCCACAGAGAGGCTAGCGGGGATACGCACAGATACGCAGTATTTT.

There are a few counts of this clonotype. J is TRBJ1-5 and V is TRBV2; D gene uncertain. V lost 6 bases and J lost 3, with 9 bases in between. CDR1 and CDR2 (germline): SNHLY, FYNNEI. CDR3 length: 13 residues. The CDR3 DNA reads TGTGCCAGCAGCCTCGTTCCCAATCAGCCCCAGCATTTT. Translation: CASSLVPNQPQHF.

The chain employs TRBV2 and TRBJ2-3; 10 nucleotides agree with TRBD2. From germline, CDR1 is SNHLY and CDR2 FYNNEI. V lost 6 bases and J lost 2; bases outside the gene matches: 5. The CDR3 contains 15 residues. CDR3 region: CASSQRGGFTDTQYF. CDR3 nucleotides: TGTGCCAGCAGCCAGCGGGGGGGGTTCACAGATACGCAGTATTTT.

This chain uses TRBV6-2 or TRBV6-3 with TRBJ2-7, with 9 bases that match TRBD2. There are 17 residues in the CDR3. Trimming took 0 bases from V and 0 from J; bases not matched to a gene: 6. The germline CDR1 and CDR2 sequences are MNHEY and SVGEGT. The CDR3 coding sequence is TGTGCCAGCAGTTACTCGACGGCTAGCGGGGCCTCCTACGAGCAGTACGTC. It encodes CASSYSTASGASYEQYV.

V and J are TRBV20-1 and TRBJ2-5; TRBD1 agrees at 7 bases. Germline V lookup: CDR1 DFQATT, CDR2 SNEGSKA (reference sequence). V dropped 6 bases and J dropped 5; count of bases not matched to a gene: 12. The CDR3 covers 14 residues. CDR3 protein: CSAAGGMGLETQYF. Written as DNA, the CDR3 is TGCAGTGCAGCAGGGGGAATGGGTTTGGAGACCCAGTACTTC.

The V and J genes are TRBV27 and TRBJ2-1; D is possibly TRBD1 (6 bases). Germline lookup yields CDR1 MNHEY and CDR2 SMNVEV (reference sequence). Trimming removed 4 bases from V and 0 bases from J, with 13 bases in between. This CDR3 contains 16 residues. The CDR3 DNA sequence: TGTGCCAGCAGTTATCCCGGGACAAGCTCCTACAATGAGCAGTTCTTC. It encodes CASSYPGTSSYNEQFF.